This T cell receptor beta chain was obtained from a study of cytomegalovirus exposure and HLA in healthy donors. General study results and limits: A later analysis by the authors found several of the most significant clusters apparently linked to common viral pathogens. In terms of immune exposure information, only CMV serostatus was available.

For this clone: Antigen specificity is unknown.

This PCR relied on a set of 60 Vbeta primers and 13 Jbeta primers. The authors' processing: Approximately 87 million unique TCR beta chains, some 9.9 million shared, were counted in a later analysis. Method: immunoSEQ multiplex PCR; TCRdb's copy keeps in-frame clones and lacks some. V and J calls plus clone size are reproduced from that table; the DNA served to infer D and trimming. Among over 200,000 clones listed, 82% were seen once. The CDR3 loop spans 17 amino acids. The V gene lost 6 bases and the J gene lost 0 bases, with 18 bases spanning the gap. CDR1 MRHNA and CDR2 SNTAGT come from the germline V gene.

This TCR came from a man in his forties in good health and CMV-seropositive. The sequencing sample was made of PBMCs. The rearrangement uses TRBV6-4 and TRBJ1-5, with D maybe TRBD1 (6 bases). CDR3 in amino acids: CASSARGKENSNQPQHF. The CDR3 DNA reads TGTGCCAGCAGCGCCAGGGGCAAGGAGAATAGCAATCAGCCCCAGCATTTT.